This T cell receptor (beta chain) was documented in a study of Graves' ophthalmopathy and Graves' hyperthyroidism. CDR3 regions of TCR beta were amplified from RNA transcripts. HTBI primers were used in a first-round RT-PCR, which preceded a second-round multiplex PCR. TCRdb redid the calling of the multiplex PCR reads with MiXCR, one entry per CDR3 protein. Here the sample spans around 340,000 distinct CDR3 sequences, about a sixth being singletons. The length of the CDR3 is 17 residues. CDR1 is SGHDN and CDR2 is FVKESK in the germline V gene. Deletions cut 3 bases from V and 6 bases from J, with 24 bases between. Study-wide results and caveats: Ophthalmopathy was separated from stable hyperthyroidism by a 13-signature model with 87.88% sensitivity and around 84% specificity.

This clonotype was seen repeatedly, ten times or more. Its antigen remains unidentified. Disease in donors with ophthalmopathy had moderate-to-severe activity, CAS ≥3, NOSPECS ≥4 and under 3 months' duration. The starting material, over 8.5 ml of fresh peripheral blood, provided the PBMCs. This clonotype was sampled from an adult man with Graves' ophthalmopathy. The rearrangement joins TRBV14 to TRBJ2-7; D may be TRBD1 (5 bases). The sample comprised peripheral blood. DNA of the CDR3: TGTGCCAGCAGCCAGTGGGGCCTCCGCGTGGGGCGCGGCGAGCAGTACTTC. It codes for CASSQWGLRVGRGEQYF.